One sample yielded the 28 T cell receptor beta chains listed below, sequenced in a study of blood T cells in healthy people across ages. It was with a sample-barcoded 5' primer and a J-beta primer mix that a second PCR of roughly 6 to 12 cycles was run. TCRdb passed the 5' RACE reads through MiXCR, listing each CDR3 protein once. Here the sample spans around 1,600,000 distinct CDR3 sequences, under 55% being singletons. Sequenced sample: blood. These receptors were collected from a young woman in good health.

The chain employs TRBV20-1 and TRBJ2-7, with D perhaps matching TRBD2 (5 bases). Deletions cut 3 bases from V and 4 bases from J, with 16 bases between. The CDR3 has 14 residues. The germline CDR1 and CDR2 sequences are DFQATT and SNEGSKA (reference sequence). CDR3 nucleotide sequence: TGCAGTGCTAGGTCCAGCGGTGGGGTATACGAGCAGTACTTC. This sequence encodes CSARSSGGVYEQYF.

This chain joins TRBV4-1 and TRBJ1-2, with unresolved D. This CDR3 is 16 amino acids long. The germline gives CDR1 MGHRA, CDR2 YSYEKL. V lost 0 bases and J lost 3, with 14 bases in between. The CDR3 DNA reads TGCGCCAGCAGCCAAGATCTGGCCAACCCCTACTATGGCTACACCTTC. Residues: CASSQDLANPYYGYTF.

The chain combines TRBV7-2 with TRBJ2-5, with D possibly being TRBD1 (6 bases). Trimming left V 1 base short and J 11 bases short, with 23 bases between. Germline V gene data show CDR1 as SGHTA and CDR2 as FQGNSA. The CDR3 has 16 amino acids. The CDR3 region is CASSLGMGITGREQYF. In nucleotides, the CDR3 is TGTGCCAGCAGCTTAGGGATGGGTATAACAGGGCGTGAGCAGTACTTC.

The chain joins TRBV23-1 to TRBJ1-5; D is possibly TRBD1 (6 bases). TRBV23-1 is filed as an ORF, its function uncertain. The length of the CDR3 is 17 residues. V lost 0 bases, J lost 1 base, and 13 bases lay in between. CDR3: CASSQSRQDNSNQPQHF. Written as DNA, the CDR3 is TGCGCCAGCAGTCAATCCAGACAGGATAACAGCAATCAGCCCCAGCATTTT.

This CDR3 is CASSLFRGGAVDEQFF. CDR3 sequence (DNA): TGTGCCAGCAGTTTATTCCGCGGGGGGGCCGTAGATGAGCAGTTCTTC. The chain uses TRBV27 and TRBJ2-1; 9 bases line up with TRBD2. Germline-derived CDR1 and CDR2 are MNHEY and SMNVEV (reference sequence). The CDR3 is 16 residues long. The junction had 9 bases not matched to a gene; V was cut back by 1 base and J by 8 bases.

This chain joins TRBV10-3 and TRBJ2-5; D uncertain. CDR3 length: 12 residues. Trimming stripped 4 bases from V and 5 bases from J, with 8 bases between. Germline loops: CDR1 ENHRY, CDR2 SYGVKD. Here the CDR3 reads CAISVRGETQYF. The CDR3 nucleotides read TGTGCCATCAGTGTGCGTGGGGAGACCCAGTACTTC.

This clonotype was observed a few times. The chain's CDR3 is CSVGPGRQNTEAFF. CDR3 sequence (DNA): TGCAGCGTGGGCCCCGGGAGACAGAACACTGAAGCTTTCTTT. The rearrangement joins TRBV29-1 to TRBJ1-1; D ambiguous. Trimming pared 6 bases from V and 1 base from J, leaving 15 bases between. Germline V gene sequence: CDR1 SQVTM, CDR2 ANQGSEA. The CDR3 has 14 residues. The variable domain in full, completed from reference TRBV29-1 and TRBJ1-1, reads SAVISQKPSRDICQRGTSLTIQCQVDSQVTMMFWYRQQPGQSLTLIATANQGSEATYESGFVIDKFPISRPNLTFSTLTVSNMSPEDSSIYLCSVGPGRQNTEAFFGQGTRLTVV.

The chain combines TRBV28 with TRBJ2-3; TRBD1 is a possible D gene (5 bases). CDR3 length: 15 amino acids. Trimming took 4 bases from V and 0 from J, leaving 11 bases between them. Germline values: CDR1 MDHEN, CDR2 SYDVKM. For the CDR3, the DNA is TGTGCCAGCAGTTCGCCCCAGGGAAGCACAGATACGCAGTATTTT. It encodes CASSSPQGSTDTQYF. The full variable domain, in which reference TRBV28 and TRBJ2-3 provide the parts outside the CDR3, is DVKVTQSSRYLVKRTGEKVFLECVQDMDHENMFWYRQDPGLGLRLIYFSYDVKMKEKGDIPEGYSVSREKKERFSLILESASTNQTSMYLCASSSPQGSTDTQYFGPGTRLTVL.

This clonotype came up a few times. The chain links TRBV4-1 to TRBJ2-1; 7 bases line up with TRBD2. CDR1 and CDR2 from the germline V gene are MGHRA and YSYEKL. This CDR3 has 17 residues. Germline trimming cut 4 bases from V and 2 bases from J; bases unmatched to any gene: 11. CDR3 region: CASSPSRGGRAYNEQFF. The CDR3 bases are TGCGCCAGCAGCCCATCACGAGGAGGGAGGGCCTACAATGAGCAGTTCTTC.

This clonotype was picked up a small number of times. The chain recombines TRBV4-1 with TRBJ2-1; TRBD1 or TRBD2 may be the D gene (5 bases each). Germline values: CDR1 MGHRA, CDR2 YSYEKL. There are 16 residues in the CDR3. V lost 4 bases and J lost 4, with 17 bases in between. The chain's CDR3 is CASSRGSASSYNEQFF. The CDR3 nucleotides are TGCGCCAGCAGCCGGGGGTCAGCTAGCTCATACAATGAGCAGTTCTTC.

V and J are TRBV7-9 and TRBJ2-1; TRBD1 matches 7 bases. Judging by the DNA end, TRBJ2-7 fits better; the J call may be wrong. The CDR3 totals 14 residues. Germline V lookup: CDR1 SEHNR, CDR2 FQNEAQ (reference sequence). CDR3 sequence: CASSLTGPRNEQYF. The CDR3 region has the DNA TGTGCCAGCAGCTTGACAGGGCCAAGGAATGAGCAGTACTTC.

The gene calls are TRBV16 and TRBJ1-4, with unresolved D. The CDR3 extends over 16 amino acids. CDR1 and CDR2 from the germline V gene are KGHSY and FQNENV. V dropped 2 bases and J dropped 3 bases, with 13 bases sitting between them. For the CDR3, the DNA is TGTGCCAGCAGCCAAATCATCGGGCCGTCTAATGAAAAACTGTTTTTT. Translating it yields CASSQIIGPSNEKLFF.

This clonotype was recorded only once. A junction end diverges from the germline sequence, so it may reflect a read error. The J gene is TRBJ2-1, the V gene TRBV6-2 or TRBV6-3; no clear D gene. This CDR3 comprises 14 residues. Germline-derived CDR1 and CDR2 are MNHEY and SVGEGT. The CDR3 bases are TGTGCCAGCAGTTCTACCTCCCCCTACAATGGGCAGTTCTTC. Translating gives CASSSTSPYNGQFF.

This clonotype was recorded at least ten times. The genes are TRBV29-1 and TRBJ1-1, with 9 bases lining up with TRBD1. The CDR3 is 13 amino acids. V lost 2 bases, J lost 7 bases, and 5 bases stayed unmatched. Germline loops: CDR1 SQVTM, CDR2 ANQGSEA. The CDR3 here is CSVERTGVVEAFF. The DNA for the CDR3 is TGCAGCGTTGAAAGGACAGGGGTGGTTGAAGCTTTCTTT.

The rearrangement joins TRBV6-1 to TRBJ1-2; perhaps TRBD1 as D (5 bases). Germline V gene lookup returns CDR1 MNHNS and CDR2 SASEGT. The V end was cut by 2 bases, the J end by 8 bases, with 21 bases between. The CDR3 has 16 residues. The DNA of the CDR3 is TGTGCCAGCAGTGAATCCATTGTGACAGCCCTTAAAGGCTACACCTTC. Translating gives CASSESIVTALKGYTF.

This clonotype has more than one count but fewer than ten. The chain is built from TRBV5-4 and TRBJ2-7; 8 nucleotides agree with TRBD1. V shed 2 bases and J 3 bases; nucleotides not matched to a gene: 4. Germline V CDR1 and CDR2: SGHNT, YYREEE (reference sequence). This CDR3 is 14 amino acids long. The CDR3 loop is CASSFIGQGYEQYF. CDR3 nucleotide sequence: TGTGCCAGCAGCTTTATCGGACAGGGCTACGAGCAGTACTTC.

In this sample, this clonotype turned up a few times. The chain couples TRBV4-3 to TRBJ2-6; D uncertain. Germline V gene lookup returns CDR1 LGHNA and CDR2 YSLEER. The CDR3 has 18 residues. V was shortened by 2 bases and J by 0 bases, with 14 bases between the two germline ends. The CDR3 DNA reads TGCGCCAGCAGCCAAAGAAGGTCTACCCTCTCTGGGGCCAACGTCCTGACTTTC. Encoded protein: CASSQRRSTLSGANVLTF.

This chain uses TRBV20-1 with TRBJ1-5; the match to TRBD1 covers 7 bases. The V and J ends lost 6 bases and 1 base, in that order; junction bases with no gene match: 6. The CDR3 sequence is 14 residues long. Germline V gene data show CDR1 as DFQATT and CDR2 as SNEGSKA (reference sequence). The CDR3 region has the DNA TGCAGTGCCCGCGACAGGGCAAGCAATCAGCCCCAGCATTTT. Translation: CSARDRASNQPQHF.

This clonotype was counted between two and nine times. V gene TRBV27 combines with J gene TRBJ2-7; D not certain. CDR3 size: 14 residues. Germline lookup yields CDR1 MNHEY and CDR2 SMNVEV (reference sequence). V was shortened by 5 bases and J by 3 bases, with 14 bases between the two germline ends. The CDR3, as DNA: TGTGCCAGCAGTGCACTTCGGACGGTCTACGAGCAGTACTTC. Its translation: CASSALRTVYEQYF.

This chain links TRBV29-1 with TRBJ1-4; no definite D call. The ends were cut back, 4 bases at V and 5 bases at J, with 8 bases in the middle. This CDR3 has 12 residues. Germline V gives CDR1 SQVTM, CDR2 ANQGSEA. CDR3 nucleotides: TGCAGCGTTGGCAGGAGGAATGAAAAACTGTTTTTT. Translating gives CSVGRRNEKLFF.

This sequence joins TRBV29-1 and TRBJ1-4; the D is unclear. CDR1 and CDR2 from the germline V gene are SQVTM and ANQGSEA. CDR3 size: 13 residues. The ends were cut back, 6 bases at V and 2 bases at J, with 10 bases in the middle. CDR3 sequence (DNA): TGCAGCGTGCTGGTGCGGACTAATGAAAAACTGTTTTTT. It encodes CSVLVRTNEKLFF.

In this sample, this clonotype turned up a few times. For the CDR3, the DNA is TGCGCCAGCAAAGTAGGGGTCAGGACATTTTCCTACGAGCAGTACTTC. This gives the protein CASKVGVRTFSYEQYF. The rearrangement joins TRBV5-1 to TRBJ2-4, with D possibly matching TRBD1 (5 bases). The end of the DNA aligns better with TRBJ2-7, so the J call may be wrong. Germline CDR1 SGHRS, CDR2 YFSETQ. The CDR3 contains 16 residues.

A note on this clonotype: An end of the junction does not agree with germline; a read error may underlie this. The chain is built from TRBV9 and TRBJ1-4, with D possibly TRBD1 on 6 matching bases. Germline CDR1 and CDR2: SGDLS and YYNGEE. CDR3 length equals 13 residues. The CDR3 region is CASSEGVNEKLFF. Here the CDR3 DNA reads TGTGCTAGCAGCGAGGGGGTGAATGAAAAACTGTTTTTT.

The V gene is TRBV20-1, the J gene TRBJ2-4; D gene ambiguous. The CDR3 loop spans 13 amino acids. The germline V gene has CDR1 DFQATT and CDR2 SNEGSKA (reference sequence). Trimming left V 0 bases short and J 5 bases short, with 8 bases between. Written as DNA, the CDR3 is TGCAGTGCTAGAGATTGGCACCAAAACATTCAGTACTTC. This gives the protein CSARDWHQNIQYF.

This clonotype was found a few times. The chain has TRBV5-4 and TRBJ2-1; D is possibly TRBD2 (6 bases). V lost 0 bases to trimming and J lost 0 bases, with 13 bases between them. The length of the CDR3 is 17 residues. Germline assignment: CDR1 SGHNT and CDR2 YYREEE (reference sequence). The CDR3 DNA sequence: TGTGCCAGCAGCTTGGCGGCGGGAAGACGCTCCTACAATGAGCAGTTCTTC. It is translated as CASSLAAGRRSYNEQFF.

V gene TRBV21-1 combines with J gene TRBJ2-1. The better agreement between TRBJ2-7 and the DNA end casts doubt on the J call. TRBV21-1 is reported as a pseudogene. The CDR3 length is 15 residues. The CDR3 nucleotides are TGTGCCAGCAGCCGACCGGTAGCTTACTCCTACGAGCAGTACTTC. Translation: CASSRPVAYSYEQYF.

A few counts support this clonotype. The gene calls are TRBV28 and TRBJ2-7, with D perhaps matching TRBD1 (5 bases). Germline V gives CDR1 MDHEN, CDR2 SYDVKM. V lost 4 bases and J lost 5, with 21 bases in between. The CDR3 is 16 residues long. This CDR3 reads CASSSPLRTGFHEQYF. The CDR3 nucleotides read TGTGCCAGCAGTTCCCCCCTAAGAACAGGATTCCACGAGCAGTACTTC. The full variable domain, its missing parts supplied by reference TRBV28 and TRBJ2-7, is DVKVTQSSRYLVKRTGEKVFLECVQDMDHENMFWYRQDPGLGLRLIYFSYDVKMKEKGDIPEGYSVSREKKERFSLILESASTNQTSMYLCASSSPLRTGFHEQYFGPGTRLTVT.

This clonotype was counted only a few times. This chain joins TRBV7-2 and TRBJ1-2; D not certain. This CDR3 comprises 14 residues. Per the germline V gene, CDR1 is SGHTA and CDR2 is FQGNSA. V was cut by 0 bases and J by 8 bases, with 13 bases left in between. The CDR3 protein is CASSLAPGPVGYTF. In DNA form, the CDR3 reads TGTGCCAGCAGCTTAGCCCCAGGTCCGGTCGGCTACACCTTC.